This entry describes one T cell receptor beta chain. As yet, its antigen is unknown. The CDR3 length is 15 residues. CDR1 and CDR2 (germline): SEHNR, FQNEAQ (reference sequence). After removal of 5 bases from V and 7 bases from J, the junction contained 9 bases not matched to a gene. The sample belongs to a study of vaccination effects on CD4 cells after COVID-19. The method was immunoSEQ multiplex PCR; TCRdb's version includes in-frame clones alone and lacks a portion of them. The sample shows tens of thousands of clones, around 80% of them seen only once. Expansion of antigen-specific CD4+ T cells with viral peptide pools was carried out by the ViraFEST assay before sequencing. CD4+ T cell isolation took place after 10 days of culture. BNT162b2 vaccine or mRNA-1273 vaccine was given to participants in two doses.

The sequence was obtained from a human donor who received a COVID-19 vaccine. The genes are TRBV7-9 and TRBJ1-4; 8 bases agree with TRBD1. The source material was CD4+ T cells from PBMCs cultured with HCoV-229E spike peptides, sampled after COVID-19 vaccination. The CDR3 sequence: CASSQNRGLGEKLFF. The CDR3 DNA reads as TGTGCCAGCAGCCAAAACAGGGGGTTGGGTGAAAAACTGTTTTTT.